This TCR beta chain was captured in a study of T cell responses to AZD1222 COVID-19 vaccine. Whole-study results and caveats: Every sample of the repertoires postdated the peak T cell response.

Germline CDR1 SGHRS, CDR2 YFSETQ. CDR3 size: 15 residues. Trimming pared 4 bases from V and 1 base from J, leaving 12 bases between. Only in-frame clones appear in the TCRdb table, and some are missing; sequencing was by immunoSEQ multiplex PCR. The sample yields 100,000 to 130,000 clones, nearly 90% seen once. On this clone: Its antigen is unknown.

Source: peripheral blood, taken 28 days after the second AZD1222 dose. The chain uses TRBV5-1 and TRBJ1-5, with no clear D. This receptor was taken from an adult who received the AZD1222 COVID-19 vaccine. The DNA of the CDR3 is TGCGCCAGCAGCCCGGGTCTGGGGAGCAATCAGCCCCAGCATTTT. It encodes CASSPGLGSNQPQHF. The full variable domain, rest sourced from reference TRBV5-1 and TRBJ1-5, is KAGVTQTPRYLIKTRGQQVTLSCSPISGHRSVSWYQQTPGQGLQFLFEYFSETQRNKGNFPGRFSGRQFSNSRSEMNVSTLELGDSALYLCASSPGLGSNQPQHFGDGTRLSIL.